The rows below give T cell receptor beta chains drawn from one sample of a study of Ad26.COV2.S vaccination and SARS-CoV-2 variants. TCRdb's table, derived via immunoSEQ multiplex PCR, lists solely in-frame clones and lacks some. The sample has roughly 320,000 clones; roughly 91% are singletons. The source material was peripheral blood, sampled in a trial of Ad26.COV2.S vaccine versus placebo. The source is a person aged 18-60 years who received the Ad26.COV2.S COVID-19 vaccine or a placebo. Both conserved end residues are part of each CDR3. The D gene is left open where the match is weak. Not every row has a clone size; where given, it reads once, few, many or a size class.

abundance,j_gene,d_gene,v_gene,CDR3nt,CDR3aa
NA,TRBJ1-1,NA,TRBV7-6,TGTGCCAGCAGCTTAGCTGTCGGGGGGCGCGGGGCTGAAGCTTTCTTT,CASSLAVGGRGAEAFF
NA,TRBJ2-7,NA,TRBV19,TGTGCCAGTAGTATGGGCAGGGCATACGAGCAGTACTTC,CASSMGRAYEQYF
once,TRBJ2-2,TRBD1,TRBV10-3,TGTGCCATCAGTGAGGGGACAGCAAACACCGGGGAGCTGTTTTTT,CAISEGTANTGELFF
NA,TRBJ2-2,TRBD2,TRBV5-1,TGCGCCAGCAGCATCCTTAGCGGGGCAAACACCGGGGAGCTGTTTTTT,CASSILSGANTGELFF
NA,TRBJ2-3,TRBD2,TRBV7-9,TGTGCCAGCAGCGCTACCAGCGGGGGTGCAGATACGCAGTATTTT,CASSATSGGADTQYF
few,TRBJ1-1,NA,TRBV6-4,TGTGCCAGCAGTGTGAAAGAGAACACTGAAGCTTTCTTT,CASSVKENTEAFF
NA,TRBJ1-3,NA,TRBV27,TGTGCCAGCAGTCCAGGCCCACAGATCTCTGGAAACACCATATATTTT,CASSPGPQISGNTIYF
NA,TRBJ2-1,TRBD1,TRBV7-2,TGTGCCAGCAGCTTTCGGACAGGGCAGCGCAATGAGCAGTTCTTC,CASSFRTGQRNEQFF
NA,TRBJ1-2,NA,TRBV7-9,TGTGCCAGCAGCTTAGCGCTCCTAGATGGCTACACCTTC,CASSLALLDGYTF
NA,TRBJ2-1,NA,TRBV6-2/TRBV6-3,TGTGCCAGCAGTTACACCAATCTAGCGAACTCCTACAATGAGCAGTTCTTC,CASSYTNLANSYNEQFF
few,TRBJ1-5,NA,TRBV5-1,TGCGCCAGCAGCTTGGACGCAGGGTATCAGCCCCAGCATTTT,CASSLDAGYQPQHF
NA,TRBJ1-2,NA,TRBV18,TGTGCCAGCTCACCACCGAGCGCACAGTGGCAGGGCTACACCTTC,CASSPPSAQWQGYTF
NA,TRBJ2-7,TRBD1,TRBV6-2/TRBV6-3,TGTGCCAGCAGTTACTGGGGACAGGAGCAGTACTTC,CASSYWGQEQYF
NA,TRBJ1-1,NA,TRBV6-1,TGTGCCAGCAGTGAAGTTCGATTTACTGAAGCTTTCTTT,CASSEVRFTEAFF
once,TRBJ2-7,TRBD1,TRBV7-9,TGTGCCAGCAGCTTACCTCCGACAGGGGGCGACGAGCAGTACTTC,CASSLPPTGGDEQYF
NA,TRBJ1-1,NA,TRBV4-1,TGCGCCAGCAGTCTGAACACTGAAGCTTTCTTT,CASSLNTEAFF
NA,TRBJ1-2,NA,TRBV6-1,TGTGCCAGCAGTGAAGCTGGGTCAGGCTATGGCTACACCTTC,CASSEAGSGYGYTF
NA,TRBJ1-4,TRBD1,TRBV5-4,TGTGCCAGCAGCTCTTCCCTGACAGGGCGGTCTGAAAAACTGTTTTTT,CASSSSLTGRSEKLFF
NA,TRBJ2-1,TRBD1,TRBV3-1/TRBV3-2,TGTGCCAGCAGCCTAAGACAGGGACAGCAGTTCTTC,CASSLRQGQQFF
NA,TRBJ1-1,TRBD1,TRBV2,TGTGCCAGCAGCCCAAACAGGGGGCTCATGAACACTGAAGCTTTCTTT,CASSPNRGLMNTEAFF
once,TRBJ2-7,NA,TRBV7-9,TGTGCCAGCAGCCCCGTTGAGTACGAGCAGTACTTC,CASSPVEYEQYF
once,TRBJ2-3,NA,TRBV5-8,TGTGCCAGCAGTGCGGCTAGCACAGATACGCAGTATTTT,CASSAASTDTQYF
NA,TRBJ1-5,NA,TRBV30,TGTGCCTGGAGTGTGGGGCAGTTGAATCAGCCCCAGCATTTT,CAWSVGQLNQPQHF
NA,TRBJ2-3,NA,TRBV7-8,TGTGCCAGCAGCTTAATTTTGGTGGCAGATACGCAGTATTTT,CASSLILVADTQYF
NA,TRBJ2-3,NA,TRBV19,TGTGCCAGTAGTATCGGCGGGGCCGGGACAGATACGCAGTATTTT,CASSIGGAGTDTQYF
NA,TRBJ2-6,TRBD1,TRBV30,TGTGCCGGGACCGGGACAGAGCCCTCTGGGGCCAACGTCCTGACTTTC,CAGTGTEPSGANVLTF
NA,TRBJ2-7,NA,TRBV14,TGTGCCAGCAGCCAAGGTTGGCTGTACAGTAACTCCTACGAGCAGTACTTC,CASSQGWLYSNSYEQYF
once,TRBJ1-2,NA,TRBV12-3/TRBV12-4,TGTGCCAGCAGTTTAACAGCTTATGGCTACACCTTC,CASSLTAYGYTF
NA,TRBJ1-5,TRBD1,TRBV5-6,TGTGCCAGCAGCCGTGGGACAGGGGGTAATCAGCCCCAGCATTTT,CASSRGTGGNQPQHF
NA,TRBJ2-7,TRBD1,TRBV7-2,TGTGCCAGCAGCAAGACGCGGGGACAGGGCTCCTACGAGCAGTACTTC,CASSKTRGQGSYEQYF
NA,TRBJ1-1,NA,TRBV18,TGTGCCAGCTCACCATTCAACACTGAAGCTTTCTTT,CASSPFNTEAFF
NA,TRBJ2-7,NA,TRBV6-1,TGTGCCAGCAGTGAAAGGGACTACGAGCAGTACTTC,CASSERDYEQYF
NA,TRBJ2-7,NA,TRBV25-1,TGTGCCAGCAGTGAATATAAAGGGACCGGGGAGCAGTACTTC,CASSEYKGTGEQYF
NA,TRBJ1-4,NA,TRBV7-2,TGTGCCAGCAGCTTAGCCCCGGGGACTGAGGAAAAACTGTTTTTT,CASSLAPGTEEKLFF
NA,TRBJ2-7,NA,TRBV12-3/TRBV12-4,TGTGCCAGCACCTACGAGCAGTACTTC,CASTYEQYF
NA,TRBJ2-1,NA,TRBV24-1,TGTGCCACCAGTGATTCGGGGGCCCGGGAGCAGTTCTTC,CATSDSGAREQFF
NA,TRBJ1-1,NA,TRBV2,TGTGCCAGCGGGATAAGGACAGAAGCTTTCTTT,CASGIRTEAFF
NA,TRBJ1-5,NA,TRBV2,TGTGCCAGCAGTGAAGGCCAGAATCAGCCCCAGCATTTT,CASSEGQNQPQHF
once,TRBJ2-1,TRBD2,TRBV9,TGTGCCAGCAGCGTAGCTAGCGGGGGGGCTCTTGATGAGCAGTTCTTC,CASSVASGGALDEQFF
NA,TRBJ1-1,NA,TRBV7-8,TGTGCCAGCGGACAAACGATGAACACTGAAGCTTTCTTT,CASGQTMNTEAFF
once,TRBJ1-1,NA,TRBV25-1,TGTGCCAGCAGTGAATTTCAGGGCGCAAGTACTGAAGCTTTCTTT,CASSEFQGASTEAFF
NA,TRBJ1-5,TRBD1,TRBV10-3,TGTGCCACCGGGGGGACAGCGGATCAGCCCCAGCATTTT,CATGGTADQPQHF
NA,TRBJ2-1,NA,TRBV7-9,TGTGCCAGCAGCTTAGCCCTGAAGGATGAGCAGTTCTTC,CASSLALKDEQFF
NA,TRBJ2-7,NA,TRBV9,TGTGCCAGCAGCGTCGGGGACAACTACGAGCAGTACTTC,CASSVGDNYEQYF
NA,TRBJ1-1,NA,TRBV27,TGTGCCAGCCGGTACAACACTGAAGCTTTCTTT,CASRYNTEAFF
few,TRBJ2-1,TRBD1,TRBV12-5,TGTGCTAGTGGTTCCCCGACAGGGCATATCAACAATGAGCAGTTCTTC,CASGSPTGHINNEQFF
NA,TRBJ1-6,NA,TRBV30,TGTGCCTGGAGTCCCTTCCGGGAAAGAGTTAATTCACCCCTCCACTTT,CAWSPFRERVNSPLHF
few,TRBJ1-1,NA,TRBV7-9,TGTGCCTCGAGGGTAGCGGGCACTGAAGCTTTCTTT,CASRVAGTEAFF
NA,TRBJ1-5,TRBD1,TRBV11-1,TGTGCCAGCAGCGCGACAGGGAATCAGCCCCAGCATTTT,CASSATGNQPQHF
NA,TRBJ1-2,NA,TRBV19,TGTGCCAGTAGGGGACGGGACTATGGCTACACCTTC,CASRGRDYGYTF